This paragraph covers one T cell receptor (beta chain) sequence. A read error may produce the germline difference seen at one junction end. Produced via immunoSEQ multiplex PCR; TCRdb's table is partial and in-frame only. The sample has around 160,000 clones, 85% to 90% seen once. Germline-derived CDR1 and CDR2 are SEHNR and FQNEAQ (reference sequence). CDR3 length: 14 residues. These data are taken from a study of blood T cell repertoires in COVID-19. The sequence came from a human donor in a cohort sampled during active COVID-19. Material: peripheral blood. The genes are TRBV7-9 and TRBJ1-6, with a weak D call TRBD1 (5 bases). CDR3 in DNA: TGTGCCAGCAGATTAGGCAGGGATAATTCACCCCTCCACTTT. Encoded protein: CASRLGRDNSPLHF.